One sample yielded the 12 T cell receptor beta chains listed below, sequenced in a study of T cell responses to AZD1222 COVID-19 vaccine. TCRdb's table, derived via immunoSEQ multiplex PCR, lists solely in-frame clones and lacks some. The sample has 90,000 to 120,000 clones, 87% seen once. The starting material was peripheral blood, obtained on day 0 of AZD1222 vaccination. These receptors all stem from an adult in good health.

The rearrangement links TRBV5-1 to TRBJ2-7, with D unclear. The CDR3 has 13 residues. Trimming shortened V by 0 bases and J by 3 bases, and 7 bases separated the two germline ends. Germline V lookup: CDR1 SGHRS, CDR2 YFSETQ. DNA of the CDR3: TGCGCCAGCAGCTTGGACAGCCTCTACGAGCAGTACTTC. Translating it yields CASSLDSLYEQYF.

The CDR3, as DNA: TGCGCCAGCAGCTTGGAGGGGGCCGGGCCAGATACGCAGTATTTT. This encodes CASSLEGAGPDTQYF. The chain joins TRBV5-1 to TRBJ2-3; TRBD1 matches at 7 bases. The CDR3 totals 15 residues. CDR1 and CDR2 (germline): SGHRS, YFSETQ. V was pared by 0 bases and J by 4 bases, with 5 bases of the junction left unmatched. Complete variable domain (other parts from reference TRBV5-1 and TRBJ2-3): KAGVTQTPRYLIKTRGQQVTLSCSPISGHRSVSWYQQTPGQGLQFLFEYFSETQRNKGNFPGRFSGRQFSNSRSEMNVSTLELGDSALYLCASSLEGAGPDTQYFGPGTRLTVL.

The rearrangement uses TRBV7-9 and TRBJ1-5; 9 bases match TRBD1. Germline-derived CDR1 and CDR2 are SEHNR and FQNEAQ (reference sequence). The CDR3 runs 15 residues. The V segment lost 3 bases and the J segment 4 bases; nucleotides outside the gene matches: 4. Written as DNA, the CDR3 is TGTGCCAGCAGCTTGGGGGACAGGGTAAATCAGCCCCAGCATTTT. It translates to CASSLGDRVNQPQHF.

V and J are TRBV18 and TRBJ1-5; perhaps TRBD1 as D (6 bases). The CDR3 loop spans 14 amino acids. The V end was cut by 5 bases, the J end by 2 bases, with 10 bases between. Germline lookup yields CDR1 KGHSH and CDR2 LQKENI. The CDR3 loop is CASSGQGRNQPQHF. CDR3 bases: TGTGCCAGCTCAGGGCAGGGGCGCAATCAGCCCCAGCATTTT.

The chain joins TRBV11-3 to TRBJ1-5, with D uncertain. The V gene's germline CDR1 is SGHNT and CDR2 YENEEA. The V and J ends lost 4 bases and 2 bases respectively, with 15 bases between them. CDR3 length: 16 residues. In DNA, the CDR3 is TGTGCCAGCAGCTCCCTCGCCCCTCGGGGCAATCAGCCCCAGCATTTT. It is translated as CASSSLAPRGNQPQHF.

The chain links TRBV6-5 to TRBJ2-6, with TRBD1 as a possible D gene (6 bases). This CDR3 region has 15 residues. The ends were cut back, 5 bases at V and 2 bases at J, with 10 bases in the middle. The germline V gene encodes CDR1 MNHEY and CDR2 SVGAGI. The CDR3 protein is CASSKHRAGANVLTF. Written as DNA, the CDR3 is TGTGCCAGCAGTAAGCACAGGGCTGGGGCCAACGTCCTGACTTTC.

This chain connects TRBV11-2 to TRBJ1-2; 8 positions match TRBD1. This CDR3 contains 15 residues. The germline gives CDR1 SGHAT, CDR2 FQNNGV. J gave up 4 bases and V 5 bases, and 9 bases lay outside the gene matches. CDR3 sequence (DNA): TGTGCCAGCAGCCCAGACAGGGGTAACGGCTATGGCTACACCTTC. Its protein product is CASSPDRGNGYGYTF. Full variable domain (remainder filled in from reference TRBV11-2 and TRBJ1-2): EAGVAQSPRYKIIEKRQSVAFWCNPISGHATLYWYQQILGQGPKLLIQFQNNGVVDDSQLPKDRFSAERLKGVDSTLKIQPAKLEDSAVYLCASSPDRGNGYGYTFGSGTRLTVV.

The genes are TRBV6-5 and TRBJ1-1, with D perhaps matching TRBD1 (5 bases). This CDR3 comprises 15 residues. Per germline, CDR1 MNHEY and CDR2 SVGAGI. Trimming removed 5 bases from V and 4 bases from J, with 17 bases in between. CDR3 nucleotide sequence: TGTGCCAGCAGTACAAGACAGCGTGGGAGCACTGAAGCTTTCTTT. Residues: CASSTRQRGSTEAFF.

The chain couples TRBV6-1 to TRBJ1-5; no firm D call. This CDR3 region has 17 residues. V was cut by 0 bases and J by 2 bases, with 14 bases left in between. From germline, CDR1 is MNHNS and CDR2 SASEGT. CDR3 residues: CASSEALRGGGNQPQHF. CDR3 in DNA: TGTGCCAGCAGTGAAGCGCTTCGAGGAGGAGGCAATCAGCCCCAGCATTTT.

The chain recombines TRBV7-2 with TRBJ2-3, with 12 bases identical to TRBD1. Per germline, CDR1 SGHTA and CDR2 FQGNSA. CDR3 length: 16 amino acids. The J segment lost 8 bases and the V segment lost 2 bases, leaving 8 bases of the junction unmatched. CDR3 sequence: CASSLRGDRGRGTQYF. DNA of the CDR3: TGTGCCAGCAGCTTAAGAGGGGACAGGGGGCGAGGTACGCAGTATTTT.

This clone was observed a single time. The chain has TRBV29-1 and TRBJ1-2; 7 positions match TRBD1. CDR1 and CDR2 from the germline V gene are SQVTM and ANQGSEA. This CDR3 is built from 15 residues. Losses at the gene ends were 0 bases for V and 2 bases for J; bases not matched to a gene: 6. CDR3 nucleotide sequence: TGCAGCGTTGAAGATCGGGGACAGCCCAACTATGGCTACACCTTC. It specifies CSVEDRGQPNYGYTF.

The chain couples TRBV5-1 to TRBJ1-2; no reliable D call. This CDR3 comprises 14 residues. In germline, CDR1 is SGHRS, CDR2 YFSETQ. V was pared by 4 bases and J by 8 bases, with 18 bases between. The CDR3 DNA follows: TGCGCCAGCAGCCCATCTCAGCCGATCGAGGGCTACACCTTC. It is translated as CASSPSQPIEGYTF.